This record looks at one T cell receptor (beta chain) sequence and its context. Its specificity is not known. As every portion of the isolated RNA was reverse transcribed, the sequencing read expressed TCRB transcripts. Generated by immunoSEQ multiplex PCR, the TCRdb table keeps only in-frame clones and is missing some. The profile covers approximately 360,000 clones, with over 9.5% appearing a single time and about 0.01% taken by the ten largest. This entry belongs to a study of beta chain features in type 1 diabetes. Overall study context: About 110,000,000 sorted cells were examined across all samples. General study findings and limits: PCR might favor shorter templates, equally in patients and controls. The study left unresolved whether HLA type influences TCRB rearrangement. Researchers report that Type 1 diabetes patients had moderately but significantly shorter TCRB CDR3s across all four CD4+ subsets.

Researchers reported sorting CD4+ naive, central memory, regulatory and stem cell-like memory cells via CD45RO/CCR7/CD25/CD127/CD95/CD27. CDR3 size: 14 residues. Looked up from germline, CDR1 is KGHSH and CDR2 is LQKENI. V gave up 3 bases and J gave up 6 bases; unmatched junction bases: 5. The V gene is TRBV18, the J gene TRBJ2-5; 9 nucleotides agree with TRBD1. This sequence was found in a woman under 30 with type 1 diabetes. Material for sequencing was naive CD4+ T cells from blood. CDR3 nucleotides: TGTGCCAGCTCACCCGCGACAGGGGGAAAGACCCAGTACTTC. It encodes CASSPATGGKTQYF.